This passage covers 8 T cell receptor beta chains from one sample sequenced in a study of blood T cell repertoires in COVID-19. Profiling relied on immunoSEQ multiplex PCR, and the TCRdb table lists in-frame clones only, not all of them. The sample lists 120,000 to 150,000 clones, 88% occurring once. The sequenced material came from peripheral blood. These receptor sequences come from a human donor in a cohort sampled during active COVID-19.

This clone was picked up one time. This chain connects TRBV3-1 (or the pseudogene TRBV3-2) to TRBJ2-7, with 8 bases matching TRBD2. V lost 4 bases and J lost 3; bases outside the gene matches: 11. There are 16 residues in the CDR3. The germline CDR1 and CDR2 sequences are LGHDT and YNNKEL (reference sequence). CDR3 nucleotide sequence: TGTGCCAGCAGCCCCCCCCGGGGGCGGGAGGACTACGAGCAGTACTTC. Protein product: CASSPPRGREDYEQYF.

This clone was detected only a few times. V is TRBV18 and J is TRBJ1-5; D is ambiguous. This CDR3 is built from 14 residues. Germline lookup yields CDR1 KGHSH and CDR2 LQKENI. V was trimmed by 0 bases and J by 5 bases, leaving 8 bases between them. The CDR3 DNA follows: TGTGCCAGCTCACCACCCAAGAGGGATCAGCCCCAGCATTTT. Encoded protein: CASSPPKRDQPQHF.

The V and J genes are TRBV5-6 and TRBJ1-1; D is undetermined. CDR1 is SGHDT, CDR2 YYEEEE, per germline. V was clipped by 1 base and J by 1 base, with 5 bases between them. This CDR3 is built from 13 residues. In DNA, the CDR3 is TGTGCCAGCAGCTTGACTTGGAACACTGAAGCTTTCTTT. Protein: CASSLTWNTEAFF.

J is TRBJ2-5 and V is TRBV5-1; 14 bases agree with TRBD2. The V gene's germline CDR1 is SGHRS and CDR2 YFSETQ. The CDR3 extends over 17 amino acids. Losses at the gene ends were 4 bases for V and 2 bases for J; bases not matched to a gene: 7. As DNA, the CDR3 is TGCGCCAGCAGCCAGACCGGGACTAGCGGGGGTCAAGAGACCCAGTACTTC. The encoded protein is CASSQTGTSGGQETQYF.

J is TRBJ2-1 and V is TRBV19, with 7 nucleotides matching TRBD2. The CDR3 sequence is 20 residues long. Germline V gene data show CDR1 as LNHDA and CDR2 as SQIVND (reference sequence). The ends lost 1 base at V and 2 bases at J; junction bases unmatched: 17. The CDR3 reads CASSIVGRRRGGRPYNEQFF. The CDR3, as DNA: TGTGCCAGTAGTATAGTGGGACGTCGTCGTGGCGGGAGACCCTACAATGAGCAGTTCTTC.

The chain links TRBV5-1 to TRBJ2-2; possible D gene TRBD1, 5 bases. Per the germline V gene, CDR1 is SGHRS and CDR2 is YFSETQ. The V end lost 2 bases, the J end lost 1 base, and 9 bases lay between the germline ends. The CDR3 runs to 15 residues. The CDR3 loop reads CASSFRVMNTGELFF. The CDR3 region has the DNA TGCGCCAGCAGCTTCAGGGTGATGAACACCGGGGAGCTGTTTTTT. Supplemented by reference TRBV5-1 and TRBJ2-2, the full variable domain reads KAGVTQTPRYLIKTRGQQVTLSCSPISGHRSVSWYQQTPGQGLQFLFEYFSETQRNKGNFPGRFSGRQFSNSRSEMNVSTLELGDSALYLCASSFRVMNTGELFFGEGSRLTVL.

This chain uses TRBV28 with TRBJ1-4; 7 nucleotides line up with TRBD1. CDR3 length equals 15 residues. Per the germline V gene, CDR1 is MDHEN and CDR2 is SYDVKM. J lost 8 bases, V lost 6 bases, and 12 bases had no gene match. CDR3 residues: CASSPQQGLGEKLFF. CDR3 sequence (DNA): TGTGCCAGCAGCCCTCAACAGGGGTTAGGAGAAAAACTGTTTTTT.

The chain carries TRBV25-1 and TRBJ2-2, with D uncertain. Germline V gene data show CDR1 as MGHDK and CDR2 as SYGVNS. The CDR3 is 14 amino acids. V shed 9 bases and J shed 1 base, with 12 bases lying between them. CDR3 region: CARTPRLNTGELFF. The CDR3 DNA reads TGTGCCAGGACCCCCAGGCTGAACACCGGGGAGCTGTTTTTT.